The clone carrying this T cell receptor (beta chain) occurred once. A much more abundant neighbour one base away suggests this may be a read error. Authors of the study amplified TCR beta CDR3 regions from RNA transcripts. An initial round of RT-PCR targeting the TCR CDR3 relied on the HTBI primer set. TCRdb re-called the multiplex PCR reads with MiXCR, one entry per CDR3 protein. The table includes some 550,000 distinct CDR3 sequences, about a sixth detected once. This sample stems from a study of T cells in Graves' hyperthyroidism and ophthalmopathy. Looked up from germline, CDR1 is KGHSH and CDR2 is LQKENI. V trimming: 8 bases; J trimming: 4 bases; junction bases outside the gene matches: 5. The length of the CDR3 is 13 residues.

Sequenced material: blood. The chain combines TRBV18 with TRBJ1-5; 7 bases agree with TRBD1. The source is a woman between 40 and 55 years old with Graves' ophthalmopathy. The CDR3 here is CASPKDRNQPQHF. The CDR3 DNA is TGTGCCAGCCCCAAGGACAGGAATCAGCCCCAGCATTTT.